This T cell receptor (beta chain) stems from a study of early T cells in non-severe SARS-CoV-2 infection. Overall study: Sequencing used unsorted whole-blood bulk RNA, so chains lack pairing. Study results and limitations: Anti-spike CD8 specificities were favored by VDJdb matching, whose results missed private and CD4 specificities.

Germline CDR1 and CDR2: SGHAT and FQNNGV. The CDR3 spans 18 residues. The J segment lost 6 bases and the V segment lost 4 bases, leaving 11 bases of the junction unmatched. In the library, individual cDNA molecules carried attached unique molecular identifiers. TCRdb redid the calling of the 5' RACE reads with MiXCR, one entry per CDR3 protein. The sample has 85,000 to 90,000 distinct CDR3 sequences, roughly 15% seen once; the top ten hold under 7.5%. To note about this clonotype: What it binds is unknown.

Specimen: whole blood. The receptor's source is an adult who was a healthcare worker with PCR-confirmed SARS-CoV-2 infection or an uninfected control (not recorded which). The chain carries TRBV11-2 and TRBJ2-1, with 14 nucleotides matching TRBD2. DNA of the CDR3: TGTGCCAGCAGCTCGGGGACTAGCGGGGGCTTCGGCGCCAATGAGCAGTTCTTC. The encoded protein is CASSSGTSGGFGANEQFF.